These T cell receptor beta chains were read from a single sample in a study of T cell repertoires in cytomegalovirus infection. TCRdb recomputed calls from the reads with MiXCR, one row per CDR3 protein. The sample lists roughly 300,000 distinct CDR3 sequences; more than 8% were seen once. The specimen sequenced was PBMCs. The source of these receptors is a human donor in good health (CMV status not recorded). Some clones in this sample may be carry-over from other donors' samples. Both conserved end residues are part of each CDR3. A D gene is named only where the DNA matches it firmly. Not every row has a clone size; where given, it reads once, few, many or a size class.

clone_size	v_call	j_call	cdr3_length	d_call	cdr3_nt	cdr3_aa
.	TRBV28	TRBJ2-1	18	TRBD1	TGTGCCAGCAGTTTTACAGGGGCTCGGCTAGCAGCCTACAATGAGCAGTTCTTC	CASSFTGARLAAYNEQFF
.	TRBV10-3	TRBJ2-7	17	TRBD1	TGTGCCATCAGTGAGTGGGCCGGGACAGGGAACTCCTACGAGCAGTACTTC	CAISEWAGTGNSYEQYF
few	TRBV23-1	TRBJ2-3	17	.	TGCGCCAGCACCACCCTTTCTATGGGAGAACCCACAGATACGCAGTATTTT	CASTTLSMGEPTDTQYF
.	TRBV19	TRBJ2-7	14	TRBD2	TGTGCCAGTAGTATGCGGGAGCTTTTCTACGAGCAGTACTTC	CASSMRELFYEQYF
.	TRBV11-2	TRBJ2-2	13	.	TGTGCCAGCAGCTTATTGAGCGCCGGGGAGCTGTTTTTT	CASSLLSAGELFF
many	TRBV7-2	TRBJ2-7	14	.	TGTGCCAGCAGCCTAAGCACTTACTCCTACGAGCAGTACTTC	CASSLSTYSYEQYF
.	TRBV29-1	TRBJ1-5	12	.	TGCAGCGTTGGAGGGACCGATCAGCCCCAGCATTTT	CSVGGTDQPQHF
few	TRBV19	TRBJ2-5	18	TRBD2	TGTGCCAGTAGTATAGGCTGGACTAGCGGGGGGGCCGGAGAGACCCAGTACTTC	CASSIGWTSGGAGETQYF
many	TRBV7-2	TRBJ2-6	15	.	TGTGCCAGCAGCTTAAAGGGTCCTGGGGCCAACGTCCTGACTTTC	CASSLKGPGANVLTF
many	TRBV7-2	TRBJ2-2	15	.	TGTGCCAGCAGCTTAGTGAAGCGGAACACCGGGGAGCTGTTTTTT	CASSLVKRNTGELFF
many	TRBV28	TRBJ2-5	18	.	TGTGCCAGCAGTTTATCGCCCGACGACCGGACCCTCCAAGAGACCCAGTACTTC	CASSLSPDDRTLQETQYF
few	TRBV7-2	TRBJ1-5	14	.	TGTGCCAGCAGCTTACCGGGGTTCGTCCAGCCCCAGCATTTT	CASSLPGFVQPQHF
.	TRBV19	TRBJ2-1	12	.	TGTGCCAGTAGGACTAATTCTTATGAGCAGTTCTTC	CASRTNSYEQFF
many	TRBV6-1	TRBJ2-1	16	TRBD2	TGTGCCAGCAGTGGCCGGACTAGCGGGGGGGGAAATGAGCAGTTCTTC	CASSGRTSGGGNEQFF
few	TRBV19	TRBJ2-1	14	.	TGTGCCAGTAGTATGGATCACCCATGGAGTGAGCAGTTCTTC	CASSMDHPWSEQFF
.	TRBV20-1	TRBJ2-7	14	.	TGCAGTGCTAGTTGGGGGGGCAGGGGGCACGAGCAGTACTTC	CSASWGGRGHEQYF
.	TRBV2	TRBJ1-1	13	.	TGTGCCAGCATTCAGCGAGGGGTGACTGAAGCTTTCTTT	CASIQRGVTEAFF
many	TRBV28	TRBJ2-3	15	.	TGTGCCAGCAGTACCGACAGGAACCCCACAGATACGCAGTATTTT	CASSTDRNPTDTQYF
.	TRBV6-1	TRBJ2-3	17	TRBD1	TGTGCCAGCAGAGGAGTAAAGGGCAGGGGGCAGGGAGATACGCAGTATTTT	CASRGVKGRGQGDTQYF
.	TRBV6-6	TRBJ2-1	16	.	TGTGCCAGCACCGTGACCGGGTCGACATCCTACAATGAGCAGTTCTTC	CASTVTGSTSYNEQFF
.	TRBV7-8	TRBJ1-1	14	.	TGTGCCAGCAGCTTAGAGTTTTTGAACACTGAAGCTTTCTTT	CASSLEFLNTEAFF
many	TRBV7-2	TRBJ2-1	12	.	TGTGCCAGCAGCTTAGTCGTATACGGGCAGTTCTTC	CASSLVVYGQFF
many	TRBV6-5	TRBJ1-1	14	.	TGTGCCAGCAGTTACTCGTTGGGGGCGACTGAAGCTTTCTTT	CASSYSLGATEAFF
.	TRBV12-3/TRBV12-4	TRBJ2-5	13	.	TGTGCCAGCAGTTTCGGAGCTCAAGAGACCCAGTACTTC	CASSFGAQETQYF
few	TRBV6-1	TRBJ2-7	12	.	TGTGCCAGCAGAAGGGGGGCAAACGAGCAGTACTTC	CASRRGANEQYF
many	TRBV12-3/TRBV12-4	TRBJ1-2	17	.	TGTGCCAGCAGTCCCCTTCCACTTTTGTGGGCAGACTATGGCTACACCTTC	CASSPLPLLWADYGYTF
.	TRBV7-3	TRBJ2-1	16	.	TGTGCCAGCAGCTTACCGGCCCAGGGATCCTACAATGAGCAGTTCTTC	CASSLPAQGSYNEQFF
many	TRBV7-2	TRBJ2-3	15	TRBD2	TGTGCCAGCACCCTTAGCGGGGGGGGCACAGATACGCAGTATTTT	CASTLSGGGTDTQYF
.	TRBV6-5	TRBJ2-7	14	.	TGTGCCAGCAGTTACTCGAACCCACTCTACGAGCAGTACTTC	CASSYSNPLYEQYF
few	TRBV9	TRBJ2-1	14	.	TGTGCCAGCAGCTCTGCGACAGGCGACAATGAGCAGTTCTTC	CASSSATGDNEQFF
many	TRBV11-2	TRBJ2-3	18	TRBD2	TGTGCCAGCAGCTCCAGACTAGCGGGAGGGACTGGCACAGATACGCAGTATTTT	CASSSRLAGGTGTDTQYF
.	TRBV12-5	TRBJ1-2	15	.	TGTGCTAGTGGTTTGCAGCTAGGGCCGGACTATGGCTACACCTTC	CASGLQLGPDYGYTF
.	TRBV18	TRBJ1-2	13	.	TGTGCCAGCTCACCCAAGGGGGGGTATGGCTACACCTTC	CASSPKGGYGYTF
many	TRBV6-5	TRBJ1-6	14	.	TGTGCCAGCAGTTACGGGGCGGACGGTTCACCCCTCCACTTT	CASSYGADGSPLHF
many	TRBV7-3	TRBJ2-2	16	.	TGTGCCAGCAGCAAAATAGGGGGACGAAACACCGGGGAGCTGTTTTTT	CASSKIGGRNTGELFF
.	TRBV12-3/TRBV12-4	TRBJ2-7	15	TRBD2	TGTGCCAGCAGGCGAGGGCGCGGGGGGGCCTACGAGCAGTACTTC	CASRRGRGGAYEQYF
many	TRBV12-3/TRBV12-4	TRBJ1-2	12	.	TGTGCCAGCAGTCCTGGACAGTATGGCTACACCTTC	CASSPGQYGYTF
.	TRBV28	TRBJ2-1	14	.	TGTGCCAGCAGGAACTTGCGCTCCTACAATGAGCAGTTCTTC	CASRNLRSYNEQFF
many	TRBV7-2	TRBJ2-2	17	.	TGTGCCAGCAGATCCAATAGGGGGGTGATGAACACCGGGGAGCTGTTTTTT	CASRSNRGVMNTGELFF
few	TRBV19	TRBJ1-4	15	.	TGTGCCAGTAGTATAAATTGGTCCTCCAATGAAAAACTGTTTTTT	CASSINWSSNEKLFF
few	TRBV19	TRBJ1-1	14	TRBD1	TGTGCCAGTGGGGGGGACAGGGTGAACACTGAAGCTTTCTTT	CASGGDRVNTEAFF
.	TRBV20-1	TRBJ1-2	13	.	TGCAGCCCCCCAACCCACCAGGGAAGGGGCTACACCTTC	CSPPTHQGRGYTF
.	TRBV27	TRBJ2-1	15	.	TGTGCCAGCAGTTCCCTACCGGGACACCTCAATGAGCAGTTCTTC	CASSSLPGHLNEQFF
.	TRBV7-8	TRBJ2-1	15	TRBD1	TGTGCCAGCAGCTTAGAAAGGGGGCTGTACAATGAGCAGTTCTTC	CASSLERGLYNEQFF